This T cell receptor (beta chain) emerged from a study of T cell responses to AZD1222 COVID-19 vaccine. On the study more broadly: Whether given at about 4 or about 12 weeks, second doses were pooled.

TCRdb's copy holds only in-frame clones and misses some; the assay was immunoSEQ multiplex PCR. Of approximately 100,000 clones listed, about 90% are singletons. The CDR3 loop spans 15 amino acids. Trimming removed 1 base from V and 4 bases from J, with 11 bases in between. The germline CDR1 and CDR2 sequences are LNHDA and SQIVND (reference sequence). Study results and caveats: Two AZD1222 doses significantly raised spike-specific TCR breadth and depth over controls. Most donors were white British and more were female, and clonal diversity was possibly underestimated. At baseline, just a handful of AZD1222 recipients tested seropositive.

In the case of this clone: Its antigen is unidentified.

The V call is TRBV19, the J call TRBJ1-5; D is ambiguous. The TCR originated in an adult in good health. Sequenced material: peripheral blood, taken on day 0 of AZD1222 vaccination. This CDR3 is CASSIGGPSNQPQHF. CDR3 DNA sequence: TGTGCCAGTAGTATAGGCGGCCCCTCTAATCAGCCCCAGCATTTT. The complete variable domain, with remaining parts taken from reference TRBV19 and TRBJ1-5, reads DGGITQSPKYLFRKEGQNVTLSCEQNLNHDAMYWYRQDPGQGLRLIYYSQIVNDFQKGDIAEGYSVSREKKESFPLTVTSAQKNPTAFYLCASSIGGPSNQPQHFGDGTRLSIL.